This T cell receptor beta chain was observed in a study of blood T cell repertoires in COVID-19. About the study: Samples came from the United States, Italy and Spain, spanning acute and convalescent COVID-19.

Original handling: Using reference gene primer amplification, nucleated cell counts were estimated. Assay used: immunoSEQ multiplex PCR; TCRdb lists only in-frame clones, some missing. The V and J calls and clone size come from that table; D and trimming were worked out from the DNA. The data hold roughly 36,000 clones, with roughly 84% observed a single time. A few counts support this clone. Germline CDR1 reads SGHAT; CDR2 reads FQNNGV. The CDR3 spans 14 residues. V trimming: 5 bases; J trimming: 6 bases; junction bases outside the gene matches: 8. Sequencing was done on a sample of peripheral blood. This receptor was taken from a human donor in a cohort sampled during active COVID-19. V usage is TRBV11-2 and J usage is TRBJ2-3; 7 bases are shared with TRBD2. The CDR3 sequence: CASSPLSGGDTQYF. The CDR3 DNA is TGTGCCAGCAGCCCCCTGTCCGGGGGGGATACGCAGTATTTT.